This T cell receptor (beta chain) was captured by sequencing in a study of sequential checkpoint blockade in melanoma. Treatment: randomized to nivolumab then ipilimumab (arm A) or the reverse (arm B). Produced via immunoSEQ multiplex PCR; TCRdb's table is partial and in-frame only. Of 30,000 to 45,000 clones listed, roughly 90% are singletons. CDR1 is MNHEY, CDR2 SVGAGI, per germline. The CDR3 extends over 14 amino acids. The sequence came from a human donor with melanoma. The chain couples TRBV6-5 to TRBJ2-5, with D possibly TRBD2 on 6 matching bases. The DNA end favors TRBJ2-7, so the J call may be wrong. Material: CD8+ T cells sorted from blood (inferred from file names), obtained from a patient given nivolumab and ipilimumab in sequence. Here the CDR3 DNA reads TGTGCCAGCAGTTACAGGGACTCAGCCTACGAGCAGTACTTC. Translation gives CASSYRDSAYEQYF.